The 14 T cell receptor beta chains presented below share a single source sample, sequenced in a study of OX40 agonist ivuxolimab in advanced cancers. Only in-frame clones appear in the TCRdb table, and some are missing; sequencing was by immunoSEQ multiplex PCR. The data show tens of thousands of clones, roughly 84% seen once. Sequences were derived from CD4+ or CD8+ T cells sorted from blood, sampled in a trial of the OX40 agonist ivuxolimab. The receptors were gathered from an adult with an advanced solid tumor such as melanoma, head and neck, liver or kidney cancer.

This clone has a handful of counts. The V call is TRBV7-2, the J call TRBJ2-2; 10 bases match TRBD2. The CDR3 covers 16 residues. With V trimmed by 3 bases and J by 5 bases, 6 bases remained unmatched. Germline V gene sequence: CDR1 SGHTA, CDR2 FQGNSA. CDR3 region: CASSFHSGGRTGELFF. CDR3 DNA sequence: TGTGCCAGCAGCTTTCATAGCGGGGGGAGGACCGGGGAGCTGTTTTTT. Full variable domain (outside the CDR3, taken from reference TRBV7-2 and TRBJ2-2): GAGVSQSPSNKVTEKGKDVELRCDPISGHTALYWYRQSLGQGLEFLIYFQGNSAPDKSGLPSDRFSAERTGGSVSTLTIQRTQQEDSAVYLCASSFHSGGRTGELFFGEGSRLTVL.

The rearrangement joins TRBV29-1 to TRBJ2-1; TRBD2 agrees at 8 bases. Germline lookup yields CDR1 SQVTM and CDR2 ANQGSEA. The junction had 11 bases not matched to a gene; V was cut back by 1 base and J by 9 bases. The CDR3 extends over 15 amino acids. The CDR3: CSVEVTPGGIGEQFF. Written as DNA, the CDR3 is TGCAGCGTTGAAGTGACGCCGGGAGGGATTGGTGAGCAGTTCTTC.

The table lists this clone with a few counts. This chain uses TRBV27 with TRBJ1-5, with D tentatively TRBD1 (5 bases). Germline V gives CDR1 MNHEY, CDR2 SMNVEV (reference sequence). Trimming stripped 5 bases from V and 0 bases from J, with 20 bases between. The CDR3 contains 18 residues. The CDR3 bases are TGTGCCAGCAGTCCAGTCTACGTCCTCCAGGGTAGCAATCAGCCCCAGCATTTT. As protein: CASSPVYVLQGSNQPQHF.

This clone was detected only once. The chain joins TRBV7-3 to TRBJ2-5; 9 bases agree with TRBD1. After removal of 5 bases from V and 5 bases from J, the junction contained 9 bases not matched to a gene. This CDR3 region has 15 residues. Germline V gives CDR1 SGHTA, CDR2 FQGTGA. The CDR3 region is CASSRGQGSSETQYF. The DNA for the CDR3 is TGTGCCAGCAGCAGGGGACAGGGTTCCTCCGAGACCCAGTACTTC.

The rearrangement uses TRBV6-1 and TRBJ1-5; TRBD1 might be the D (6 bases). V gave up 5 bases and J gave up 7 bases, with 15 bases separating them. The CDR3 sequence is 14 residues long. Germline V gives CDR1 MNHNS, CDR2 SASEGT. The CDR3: CASSPTGTGQPQHF. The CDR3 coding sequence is TGTGCCAGCAGTCCAACAGGGACCGGGCAGCCCCAGCATTTT.

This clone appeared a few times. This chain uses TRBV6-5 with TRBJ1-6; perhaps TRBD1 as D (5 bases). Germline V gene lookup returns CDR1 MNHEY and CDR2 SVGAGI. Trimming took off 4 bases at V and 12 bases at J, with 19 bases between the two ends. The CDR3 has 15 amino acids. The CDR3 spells CASSSTGTATGPLHF. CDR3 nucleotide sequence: TGTGCCAGCAGTTCCACCGGGACGGCCACCGGACCCCTCCACTTT.

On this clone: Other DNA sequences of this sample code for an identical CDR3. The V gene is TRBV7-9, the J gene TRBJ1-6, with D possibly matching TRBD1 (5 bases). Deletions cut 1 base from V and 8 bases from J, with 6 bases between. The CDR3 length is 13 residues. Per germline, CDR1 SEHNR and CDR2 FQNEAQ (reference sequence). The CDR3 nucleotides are TGTGCCAGCAGCTTAGAGGGACATTCACCCCTCCACTTT. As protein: CASSLEGHSPLHF.

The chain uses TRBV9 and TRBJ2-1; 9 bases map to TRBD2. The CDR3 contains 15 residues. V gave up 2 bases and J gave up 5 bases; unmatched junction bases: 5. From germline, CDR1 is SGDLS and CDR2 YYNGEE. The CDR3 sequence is CASSVSSGVNNEQFF. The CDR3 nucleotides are TGTGCCAGCAGCGTTTCTAGCGGGGTTAACAATGAGCAGTTCTTC.

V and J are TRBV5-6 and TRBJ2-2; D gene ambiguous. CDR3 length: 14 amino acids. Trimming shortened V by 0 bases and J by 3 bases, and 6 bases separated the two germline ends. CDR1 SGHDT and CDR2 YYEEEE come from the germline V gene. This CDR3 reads CASSLGQYTGELFF. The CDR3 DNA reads TGTGCCAGCAGCTTGGGTCAGTACACCGGGGAGCTGTTTTTT.

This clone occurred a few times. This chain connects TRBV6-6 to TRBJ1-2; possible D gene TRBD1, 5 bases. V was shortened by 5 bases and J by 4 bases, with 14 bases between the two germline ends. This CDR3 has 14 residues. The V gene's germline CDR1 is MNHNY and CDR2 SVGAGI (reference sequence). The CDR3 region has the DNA TGTGCCAGCAGTCCGTCGACAGCCCCCTATGGCTACACCTTC. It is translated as CASSPSTAPYGYTF.

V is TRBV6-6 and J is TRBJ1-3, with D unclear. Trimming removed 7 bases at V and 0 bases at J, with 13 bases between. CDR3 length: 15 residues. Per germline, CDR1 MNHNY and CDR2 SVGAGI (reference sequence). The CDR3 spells CASKHPGYSGNTIYF. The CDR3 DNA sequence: TGTGCCAGCAAACACCCGGGGTACTCTGGAAACACCATATATTTT.

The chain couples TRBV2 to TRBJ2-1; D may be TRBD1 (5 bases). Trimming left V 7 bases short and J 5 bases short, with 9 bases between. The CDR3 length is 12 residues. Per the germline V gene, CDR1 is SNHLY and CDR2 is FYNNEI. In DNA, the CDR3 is TGTGCCAGCACCTCCAGGGACAATGAGCAGTTCTTC. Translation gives CASTSRDNEQFF.

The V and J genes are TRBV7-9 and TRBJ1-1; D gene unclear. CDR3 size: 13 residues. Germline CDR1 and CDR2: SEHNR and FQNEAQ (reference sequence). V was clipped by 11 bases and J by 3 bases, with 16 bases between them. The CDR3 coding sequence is TGTGCCCACGGTGGGGTTTGGGACACTGAAGCTTTCTTT. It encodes CAHGGVWDTEAFF.

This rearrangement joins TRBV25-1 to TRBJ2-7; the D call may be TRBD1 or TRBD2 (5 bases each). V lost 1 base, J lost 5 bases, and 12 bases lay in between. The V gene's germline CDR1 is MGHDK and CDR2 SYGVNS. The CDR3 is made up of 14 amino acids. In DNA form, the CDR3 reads TGTGCCAGCAGTGAATTGGGCAGGGAGCACGAGCAGTACTTC. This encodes CASSELGREHEQYF.